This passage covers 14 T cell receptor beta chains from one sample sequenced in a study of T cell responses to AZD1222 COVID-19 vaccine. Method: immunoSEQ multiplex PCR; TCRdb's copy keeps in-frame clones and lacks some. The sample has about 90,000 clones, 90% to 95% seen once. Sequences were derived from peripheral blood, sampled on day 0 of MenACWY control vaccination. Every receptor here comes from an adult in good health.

This chain's CDR3 is CASSIASGNYGYTF. DNA of the CDR3: TGTGCCAGTAGTATAGCGTCGGGGAACTATGGCTACACCTTC. The chain carries TRBV19 and TRBJ1-2; D gene ambiguous. Germline CDR1 LNHDA, CDR2 SQIVND (reference sequence). V was pared by 1 base and J by 2 bases, with 8 bases between. The CDR3 has 14 residues.

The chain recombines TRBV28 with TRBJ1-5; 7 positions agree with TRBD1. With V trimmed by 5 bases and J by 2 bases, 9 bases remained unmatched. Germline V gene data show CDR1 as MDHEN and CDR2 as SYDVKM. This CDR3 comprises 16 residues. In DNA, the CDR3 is TGTGCCAGCAGTGCGACAGGGATCATAGGCAATCAGCCCCAGCATTTT. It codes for CASSATGIIGNQPQHF.

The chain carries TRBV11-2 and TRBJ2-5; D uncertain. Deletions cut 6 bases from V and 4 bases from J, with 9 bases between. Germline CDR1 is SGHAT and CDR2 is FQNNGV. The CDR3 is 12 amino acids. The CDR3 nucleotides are TGTGCCAGCAGTCAAAGGGTAGAGACCCAGTACTTC. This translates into CASSQRVETQYF. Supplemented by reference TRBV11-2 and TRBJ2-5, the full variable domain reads EAGVAQSPRYKIIEKRQSVAFWCNPISGHATLYWYQQILGQGPKLLIQFQNNGVVDDSQLPKDRFSAERLKGVDSTLKIQPAKLEDSAVYLCASSQRVETQYFGPGTRLLVL.

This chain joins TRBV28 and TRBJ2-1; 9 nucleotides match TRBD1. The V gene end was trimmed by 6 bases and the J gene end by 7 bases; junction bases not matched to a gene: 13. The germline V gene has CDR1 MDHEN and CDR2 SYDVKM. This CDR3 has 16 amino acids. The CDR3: CASRPGTGQRVNEQFF. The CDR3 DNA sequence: TGTGCCAGCAGACCGGGGACAGGGCAAAGGGTGAATGAGCAGTTCTTC.

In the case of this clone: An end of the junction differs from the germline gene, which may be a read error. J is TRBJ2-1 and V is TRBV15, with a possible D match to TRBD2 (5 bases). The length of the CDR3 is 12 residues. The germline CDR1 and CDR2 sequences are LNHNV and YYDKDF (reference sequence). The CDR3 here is CATSRDPQPRVF. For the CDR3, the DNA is TGTGCCACCAGCAGAGATCCCCAGCCGAGGGTCTTC.

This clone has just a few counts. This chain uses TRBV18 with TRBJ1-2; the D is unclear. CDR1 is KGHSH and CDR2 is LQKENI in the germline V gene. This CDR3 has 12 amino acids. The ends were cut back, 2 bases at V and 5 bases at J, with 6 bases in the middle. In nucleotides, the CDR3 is TGTGCCAGCTCACCATTTACATATGGCTACACCTTC. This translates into CASSPFTYGYTF.

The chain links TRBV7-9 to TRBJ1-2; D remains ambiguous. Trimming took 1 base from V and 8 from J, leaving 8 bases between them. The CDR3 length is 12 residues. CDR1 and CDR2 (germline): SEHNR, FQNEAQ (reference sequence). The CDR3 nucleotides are TGTGCCAGCAGCTTAGGGGAGGGCGGCTACACCTTC. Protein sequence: CASSLGEGGYTF.

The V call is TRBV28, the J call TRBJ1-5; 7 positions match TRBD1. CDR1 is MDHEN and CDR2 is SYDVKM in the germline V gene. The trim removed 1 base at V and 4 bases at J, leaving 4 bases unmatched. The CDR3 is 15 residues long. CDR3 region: CASSLFQGENQPQHF. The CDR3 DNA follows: TGTGCCAGCAGTTTATTTCAGGGGGAGAATCAGCCCCAGCATTTT.

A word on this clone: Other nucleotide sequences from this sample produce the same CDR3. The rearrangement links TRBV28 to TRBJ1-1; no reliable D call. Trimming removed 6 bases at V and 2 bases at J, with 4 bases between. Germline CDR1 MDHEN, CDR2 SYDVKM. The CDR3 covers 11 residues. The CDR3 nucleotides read TGTGCCAGCAGGCTAAACACTGAAGCTTTCTTT. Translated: CASRLNTEAFF.

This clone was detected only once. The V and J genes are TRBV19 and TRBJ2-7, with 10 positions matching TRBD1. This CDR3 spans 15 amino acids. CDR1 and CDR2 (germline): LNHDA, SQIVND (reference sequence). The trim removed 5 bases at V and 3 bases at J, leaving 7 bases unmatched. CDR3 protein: CASSPLTGGDYEQYF. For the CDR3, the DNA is TGTGCCAGTAGTCCCCTGACAGGGGGCGACTACGAGCAGTACTTC.

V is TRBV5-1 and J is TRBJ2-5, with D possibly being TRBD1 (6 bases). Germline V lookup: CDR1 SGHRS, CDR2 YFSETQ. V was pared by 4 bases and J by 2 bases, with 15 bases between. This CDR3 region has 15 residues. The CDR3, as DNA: TGCGCCAGCAGCACCCCACAGGGCAAGCAAGAGACCCAGTACTTC. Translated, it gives CASSTPQGKQETQYF.

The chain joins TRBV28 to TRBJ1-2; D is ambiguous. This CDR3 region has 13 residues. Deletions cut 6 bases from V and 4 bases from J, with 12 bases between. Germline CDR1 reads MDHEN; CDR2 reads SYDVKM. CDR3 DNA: TGTGCCAGCAGCCTCGGGTTCCTCTATGGCTACACCTTC. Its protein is CASSLGFLYGYTF.

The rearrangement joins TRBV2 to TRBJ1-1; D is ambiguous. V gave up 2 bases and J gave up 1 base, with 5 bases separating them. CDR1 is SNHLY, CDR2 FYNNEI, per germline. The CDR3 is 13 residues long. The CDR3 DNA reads TGTGCCAGCAGTGAAAGGGCGAACACTGAAGCTTTCTTT. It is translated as CASSERANTEAFF.

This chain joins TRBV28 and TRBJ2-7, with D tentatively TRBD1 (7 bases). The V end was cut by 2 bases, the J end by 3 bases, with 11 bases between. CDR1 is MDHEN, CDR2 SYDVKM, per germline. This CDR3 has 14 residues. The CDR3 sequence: CASSLQGEVYEQYF. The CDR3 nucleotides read TGTGCCAGCAGTTTACAGGGGGAGGTCTACGAGCAGTACTTC.